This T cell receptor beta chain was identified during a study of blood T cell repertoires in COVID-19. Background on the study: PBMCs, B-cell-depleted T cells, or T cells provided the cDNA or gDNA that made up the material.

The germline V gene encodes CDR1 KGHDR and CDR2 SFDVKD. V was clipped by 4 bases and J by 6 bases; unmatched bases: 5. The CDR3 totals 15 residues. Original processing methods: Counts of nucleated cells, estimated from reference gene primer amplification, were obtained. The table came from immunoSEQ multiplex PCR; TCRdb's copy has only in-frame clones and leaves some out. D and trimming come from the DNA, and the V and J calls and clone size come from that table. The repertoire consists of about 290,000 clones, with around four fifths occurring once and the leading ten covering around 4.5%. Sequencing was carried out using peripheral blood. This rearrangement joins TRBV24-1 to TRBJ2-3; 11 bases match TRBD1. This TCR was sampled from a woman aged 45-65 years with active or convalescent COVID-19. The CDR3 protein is CATSDPGQGVDTQYF. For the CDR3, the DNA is TGTGCCACCAGTGACCCGGGACAGGGGGTGGATACGCAGTATTTT.